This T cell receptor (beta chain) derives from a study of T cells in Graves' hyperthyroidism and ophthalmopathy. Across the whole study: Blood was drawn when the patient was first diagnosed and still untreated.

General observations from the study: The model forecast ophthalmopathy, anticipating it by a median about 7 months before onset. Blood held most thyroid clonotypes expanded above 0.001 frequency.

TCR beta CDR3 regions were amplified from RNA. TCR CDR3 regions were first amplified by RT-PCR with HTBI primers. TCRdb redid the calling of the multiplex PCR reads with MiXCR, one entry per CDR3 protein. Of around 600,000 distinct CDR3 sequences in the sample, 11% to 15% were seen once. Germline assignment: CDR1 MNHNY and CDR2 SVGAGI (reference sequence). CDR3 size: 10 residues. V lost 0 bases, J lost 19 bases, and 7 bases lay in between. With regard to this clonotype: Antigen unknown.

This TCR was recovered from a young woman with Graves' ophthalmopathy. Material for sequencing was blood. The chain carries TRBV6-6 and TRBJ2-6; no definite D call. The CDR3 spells CASSYSWVTF. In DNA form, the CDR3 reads TGTGCCAGCAGTTACTCTTGGGTTACTTTC.